This T cell receptor beta chain derives from a study of T cells in severe cutaneous drug reactions (dated by TCRdb to about 2019). Turning to the overall study: Recruitment took place between about 2010 and 2018, drawing patients from Taiwan, Thailand and a European registry network. Assignment of the culprit drug relied on both the Naranjo algorithm and the ALDEN drug causality algorithm. The study paired bulk TCR sequencing with single-cell sequencing, quantitative PCR validation, functional assays and transgenic mouse experiments. Biological samples, such as blister fluids/cells and PBMC, were collected from patients during the acute or recovery stage. Enrollment was limited to patients whose SJS/TEN or DRESS diagnosis was probable or definite according to RegiSCAR criteria. Libraries used iRepertoire multiplex PCR; authors cited a comparison showing similar capture of abundant clonotypes across iRepertoire and 5' RACE methods with or without UMI.

General findings and caveats noted by the study authors: TRBV12-4 usage was strongly increased in CBZ-SJS/TEN patients, averaging about 30% in blister cells and approximately 5% in PBMC. A public TCRbeta CDR3, present at a mean of around 15% in all seven CBZ-SJS/TEN blister samples, was undetectable or scarce in PBMC from tolerant controls and healthy donors. The authors noted that whether the public TCR generalizes to SJS/TEN caused by other drugs still needs further study.

Sequencing was performed on donors who were patients with carbamazepine-induced Stevens-Johnson syndrome or toxic epidermal necrolysis (CBZ-SJS/TEN). The peripheral blood repertoires were obtained from CBZ-SJS/TEN patients of Han Chinese origin (about 5) and European origin (six). To look for drug-specific clonotypes, next-generation sequencing was used to profile the T cell receptor repertoires of patients with drug-induced severe cutaneous adverse reactions. RNA was isolated either from blister cells of skin lesions or from peripheral blood mononuclear cells. A remark on this clonotype: Its recognized antigen is unknown.

CDR1 is given as SEHNR and CDR2 as FQNEAQ, both from the germline V gene (reference sequence). Including cysteine and phenylalanine, the CDR3 has 13 amino acids. No DNA sequence was recorded. For both bulk and single-cell sequencing, libraries were prepared with the iRepertoire multiplex PCR system and TCR subtype-specific primers. Multiplex PCR using primers aimed at the V, D and J gene regions produced the bulk TCR beta libraries. Roughly 95-550 ng of RNA per sample served as input for bulk TCR library preparation. An Illumina MiSeq was used to sequence the bulk TCR beta amplicons. The source study handled its data this way. Quality control steps removed sample misassignments and low-quality sequencing reads. CDR3 was defined as the amino acids lying between the Y[YFLI]C motif of the V-gene and the [FW]GXGT motif of the J-segment. CDR3 clonotypes and TRBV and TRBJ gene assignments were based on the IMGT database. For each sample, TRBV expression was normalized against the mean for the same gene in PBMC from around 45 healthy donors. Once TCRdb had reprocessed the reads, it stored one entry per CDR3 protein sequence and supplied no DNA. The V and J calls here are based on TCRdb, not the publication. This sample's table lists 20,000 to 25,000 distinct CDR3 sequences. 6% to 8% of the sample goes to the ten largest clones.

Sequenced material: PBMCs. The clonotype comes from a human donor with toxic epidermal necrolysis, a severe cutaneous drug reaction. Here the chain combines TRBV7-9 and TRBJ2-2; TCRdb gives TRBD1 as the D gene, but with no DNA this cannot be confirmed. The CDR3 protein is CAQMEGDTGELFF.